This entry lists 31 T cell receptor beta chains sequenced from one sample in a study of CD8 T cells in ankylosing spondylitis. TCRdb recomputed calls from the 5' RACE reads with MiXCR, one row per CDR3 protein. The table lists 250,000 to 350,000 distinct CDR3 sequences, around 20% of them singletons. The sequenced sample was blood, either unsorted or a sorted T cell fraction (not recorded which). Source of these receptors: a female donor with ankylosing spondylitis or in good health (not recorded which).

The sample holds many counts of this clonotype. The V call is TRBV29-1, the J call TRBJ2-1, with TRBD2 as a possible D gene (6 bases). CDR1 is SQVTM, CDR2 ANQGSEA, per germline. V lost 6 bases and J lost 8, with 20 bases in between. This CDR3 comprises 14 residues. CDR3 protein: CSVLPRLVPDEQFF. CDR3 coding DNA: TGCAGCGTCCTGCCGCGACTAGTTCCCGATGAGCAGTTCTTC.

There are a few counts of this clonotype. The genes are TRBV29-1 and TRBJ1-1; D perhaps matches TRBD1 (6 bases). Germline V gene data show CDR1 as SQVTM and CDR2 as ANQGSEA. Trimming cost V 5 bases and J 1 base, with 11 bases left between them. The CDR3 runs 13 residues. The CDR3 protein is CSVQGGKNTEAFF. As DNA, the CDR3 is TGCAGCGTTCAAGGGGGAAAGAACACTGAAGCTTTCTTT.

The V call is TRBV6-1, the J call TRBJ2-7, with 12 bases identical to TRBD2. Per the germline V gene, CDR1 is MNHNS and CDR2 is SASEGT. Unmatched junction bases numbered 6, after V lost 6 bases and J lost 3 bases. CDR3 length: 15 amino acids. The CDR3 sequence is CASRSRGLAGYEQYF. CDR3 nucleotide sequence: TGTGCCAGCAGAAGTAGGGGACTAGCGGGCTACGAGCAGTACTTC.

Many counts were recorded for this clonotype. The chain is built from TRBV6-6 and TRBJ2-5; 7 bases are a match to TRBD1. The CDR3 spans 13 residues. Unmatched junction bases numbered 4, after V lost 5 bases and J lost 4 bases. CDR1 and CDR2 from the germline V gene are MNHNY and SVGAGI (reference sequence). The CDR3 DNA follows: TGTGCCAGCAGTCCATACAGGGGAGAGACCCAGTACTTC. It specifies CASSPYRGETQYF.

This chain uses TRBV6-1 with TRBJ2-3; no firm D call. Deletions cut 2 bases from V and 5 bases from J, with 11 bases between. This CDR3 is 14 amino acids long. CDR1 and CDR2 (germline): MNHNS, SASEGT. As DNA, the CDR3 is TGTGCCAGCAGTGAAATTGGTGGATTAGATACGCAGTATTTT. Its translation: CASSEIGGLDTQYF.

CDR3 bases: TGTGCCAGCGGGAGAAGCGGGACAGGGAACACCGGGGAGCTGTTTTTT. It translates to CASGRSGTGNTGELFF. The V and J genes are TRBV6-1 and TRBJ2-2; D might be TRBD1 (8 bases). V gave up 8 bases and J gave up 1 base, with 17 bases separating them. CDR1 and CDR2 (germline): MNHNS, SASEGT. This CDR3 has 16 residues.

This clonotype was seen repeatedly, ten times or more. The V call is TRBV15, the J call TRBJ2-7, with 7 bases lining up with TRBD2. The V segment lost 0 bases and the J segment 1 base; nucleotides outside the gene matches: 6. Germline V gives CDR1 LNHNV, CDR2 YYDKDF (reference sequence). There are 16 residues in the CDR3. CDR3: CATSRDLAGASYEQYF. CDR3 coding DNA: TGTGCCACCAGCAGAGATCTCGCGGGAGCGTCCTACGAGCAGTACTTC.

This chain uses TRBV7-2 with TRBJ1-5, with a weak D call TRBD1 (5 bases). The CDR3 has 13 residues. CDR1 and CDR2 from the germline V gene are SGHTA and FQGNSA. Trimming stripped 5 bases from V and 8 bases from J, with 13 bases between. The CDR3 DNA sequence: TGTGCCAGCAGCCGCGGGCCCAGGGAGCCCCAGCATTTT. Its translation: CASSRGPREPQHF.

The V call is TRBV7-9, the J call TRBJ2-5; D remains unclear. The CDR3 runs 13 residues. Trimming took off 6 bases at V and 5 bases at J, with 13 bases between the two ends. CDR1 and CDR2 (germline): SEHNR, FQNEAQ (reference sequence). The CDR3, as DNA: TGTGCCAGCAGTCGGACCATGGGGGAGACCCAGTACTTC. It specifies CASSRTMGETQYF.

This clonotype was seen a few times. The rearrangement links TRBV19 to TRBJ2-6; D uncertain. The CDR3 extends over 16 amino acids. Trimming pared 1 base from V and 0 bases from J, leaving 7 bases between. Germline CDR1 LNHDA, CDR2 SQIVND (reference sequence). DNA for the CDR3: TGTGCCAGTAGTATAGGACGGAGCTCTGGGGCCAACGTCCTGACTTTC. As protein: CASSIGRSSGANVLTF.

This clonotype has at least ten counts. The V gene is TRBV7-2, the J gene TRBJ1-5; tentative D call: TRBD1 (6 bases). Trimming cost V 4 bases and J 0 bases, with 13 bases left between them. Germline V gene lookup returns CDR1 SGHTA and CDR2 FQGNSA. CDR3 length equals 16 residues. The CDR3 here is CASSSQTGHSNQPQHF. The CDR3 DNA reads TGTGCCAGCAGCTCCCAGACAGGACATAGCAATCAGCCCCAGCATTTT.

The chain combines TRBV10-3 with TRBJ2-7, with D hard to call. The CDR3 is 14 residues long. The germline V and J ends were trimmed by 3 bases and 2 bases, with 11 bases remaining between them. The germline V gene has CDR1 ENHRY and CDR2 SYGVKD. CDR3 loop: CAISDEESAYEQYF. The CDR3 coding sequence is TGTGCCATCAGTGATGAGGAGTCGGCCTACGAGCAGTACTTC.

This clonotype has ten or more counts. V and J are TRBV5-1 and TRBJ1-1; 8 nucleotides agree with TRBD1. This CDR3 spans 14 amino acids. Trimming at V came to 3 bases and at J to 1 base, leaving 2 bases not matched to a gene. Germline V gene lookup returns CDR1 SGHRS and CDR2 YFSETQ. CDR3 sequence (DNA): TGCGCCAGCAGCTCGGACAGGGCGAACACTGAAGCTTTCTTT. Protein product: CASSSDRANTEAFF.

This clonotype was detected only a few times. A junction boundary mismatches the germline segment, possibly from a read error. The chain carries TRBV7-7 and TRBJ2-1; D uncertain. Germline-derived CDR1 and CDR2 are SSHAT and FNYEAQ (reference sequence). CDR3 length: 14 amino acids. CDR3 loop: CASSLKADYNEQFF. CDR3 nucleotides: TGTGCTAGCAGCTTAAAGGCCGATTACAATGAGCAGTTCTTC.

This clonotype was seen a handful of times. The chain joins TRBV15 to TRBJ2-1; D might be TRBD1 or TRBD2, each matching 5 bases. This CDR3 region has 16 residues. CDR1 and CDR2 (germline): LNHNV, YYDKDF (reference sequence). Deletions cut 1 base from V and 0 bases from J, with 10 bases between. The CDR3 DNA is TGTGCCACCAGCAGAGCGGGACCAAGCTCCTACAATGAGCAGTTCTTC. Its protein is CATSRAGPSSYNEQFF.

The chain joins TRBV19 to TRBJ2-2; the D gene could be TRBD1 or TRBD2 (5 bases each). Trimming took 7 bases from V and 5 from J, leaving 23 bases between them. The CDR3 is 17 residues long. CDR1 LNHDA and CDR2 SQIVND come from the germline V gene (reference sequence). CDR3 amino acids: CASTPGRQVGYTGELFF. CDR3 DNA sequence: TGTGCCAGTACCCCGGGACGGCAAGTTGGGTATACCGGGGAGCTGTTTTTT.

A few counts support this clonotype. The V call is TRBV20-1, the J call TRBJ2-1; the D gene is possibly TRBD2 (5 bases). V was trimmed by 3 bases and J by 9 bases, leaving 15 bases between them. This CDR3 contains 13 residues. Germline CDR1 and CDR2: DFQATT and SNEGSKA (reference sequence). In DNA, the CDR3 is TGCAGTGCTAGGACTACGGGCCGGGGTGAGCAGTTCTTC. It yields the protein CSARTTGRGEQFF.

J is TRBJ1-2 and V is TRBV11-2, with D uncertain. The V gene lost 0 bases and the J gene lost 10 bases, with 12 bases spanning the gap. CDR1 is SGHAT, CDR2 FQNNGV, per germline. The CDR3 loop spans 13 amino acids. As DNA, the CDR3 is TGTGCCAGCAGCTTAGAATCTACTCTTACCTACACCTTC. Encoded protein: CASSLESTLTYTF.

The chain recombines TRBV15 with TRBJ2-1; 8 bases map to TRBD1. Germline trimming cut 8 bases from V and 6 bases from J; bases unmatched to any gene: 12. The CDR3 spans 15 residues. CDR1 is LNHNV, CDR2 YYDKDF, per germline (reference sequence). CDR3 bases: TGTGCCACCGGCCCGCCGGGACAGGATATCAATGAGCAGTTCTTC. Residues: CATGPPGQDINEQFF.

The table lists this clonotype with many counts. The chain is built from TRBV12-3 or TRBV12-4 and TRBJ2-5; 15 nucleotides align to TRBD2. The CDR3 extends over 18 amino acids. Germline trimming cut 1 base from V and 6 bases from J; bases unmatched to any gene: 9. CDR3 bases: TGTGCCAGCAGTTTAGGCCCGGGACTAGCGGGGGGAGGGAAGACCCAGTACTTC. It encodes CASSLGPGLAGGGKTQYF.

The V gene is TRBV12-3 or TRBV12-4, the J gene TRBJ1-2; no firm D call. Trimming left V 5 bases short and J 0 bases short, with 7 bases between. The CDR3 covers 13 residues. The CDR3, as DNA: TGTGCCAGCAGTCCAGAAGCTAACTATGGCTACACCTTC. Its protein product is CASSPEANYGYTF.

The chain recombines TRBV2 with TRBJ2-4; 10 bases agree with TRBD2. CDR1 SNHLY and CDR2 FYNNEI come from the germline V gene. Losses at the gene ends were 8 bases for V and 4 bases for J; bases not matched to a gene: 5. The CDR3 has 14 residues. This CDR3 reads CASDRAGGKNIQYF. For the CDR3, the DNA is TGTGCCAGCGATCGAGCGGGAGGGAAAAACATTCAGTACTTC.

The V gene is TRBV6-2 or TRBV6-3, the J gene TRBJ2-7, with 9 bases fitting TRBD1. This CDR3 contains 15 residues. J gave up 6 bases and V 3 bases, and 9 bases lay outside the gene matches. Germline-derived CDR1 and CDR2 are MNHEY and SVGEGT. The CDR3 nucleotides are TGTGCCAGCAGTTATCCGGGACAGGGTGGAAGCGAGCAGTACTTC. This encodes CASSYPGQGGSEQYF.

The V call is TRBV20-1, the J call TRBJ2-7; no clear D gene. V was pared by 3 bases and J by 3 bases, with 18 bases between. The CDR3 is made up of 15 amino acids. The V gene's germline CDR1 is DFQATT and CDR2 SNEGSKA (reference sequence). CDR3 nucleotides: TGCAGTGCTAGTCAACCCACGCCCTCGGACTACGAGCAGTACTTC. Residues: CSASQPTPSDYEQYF.

This clonotype showed up just a few times. This chain links TRBV12-3 or TRBV12-4 with TRBJ2-2; 12 nucleotides align to TRBD1. The CDR3 loop spans 16 amino acids. V was clipped by 6 bases and J by 4 bases; unmatched bases: 6. CDR3 nucleotides: TGTGCCAGCAGCTGGGACAGGGGGCGCGTCACCGGGGAGCTGTTTTTT. It specifies CASSWDRGRVTGELFF.

The chain uses TRBV11-3 and TRBJ2-3, with 8 bases matching TRBD1. Germline loops: CDR1 SGHNT, CDR2 YENEEA. V was pared by 5 bases and J by 6 bases, with 7 bases of the junction left unmatched. The CDR3 consists of 14 residues. CDR3 coding DNA: TGTGCCAGCAGCCGCGGACAGGGTCTCGATACGCAGTATTTT. This sequence encodes CASSRGQGLDTQYF.

This clonotype has at least ten counts. CDR3 bases: TGCAGTGCTAGAATAGCGGGAGGGATGAGGAATGAGCAGTTCTTC. Translation gives CSARIAGGMRNEQFF. V is TRBV20-1 and J is TRBJ2-1, with 11 bases lining up with TRBD2. After removal of 2 bases from V and 7 bases from J, the junction contained 7 bases not matched to a gene. This CDR3 comprises 15 residues. Per the germline V gene, CDR1 is DFQATT and CDR2 is SNEGSKA (reference sequence).

The chain carries TRBV7-9 and TRBJ2-1, with D maybe TRBD1 (7 bases). The CDR3 has 16 residues. Trimming stripped 5 bases from V and 2 bases from J, with 16 bases between. The germline V gene encodes CDR1 SEHNR and CDR2 FQNEAQ (reference sequence). For the CDR3, the DNA is TGTGCCAGCAGCCAGGTAGGAGGGGGCACCTACAATGAGCAGTTCTTC. Its protein is CASSQVGGGTYNEQFF. Together with reference TRBV7-9 and TRBJ2-1, the CDR3 gives the full variable domain: DTGVSQNPRHKITKRGQNVTFRCDPISEHNRLYWYRQTLGQGPEFLTYFQNEAQLEKSRLLSDRFSAERPKGSFSTLEIQRTEQGDSAMYLCASSQVGGGTYNEQFFGPGTRLTVL.

This clonotype was observed a few times. The chain has TRBV4-3 and TRBJ1-3; 8 bases map to TRBD1. Germline V gene lookup returns CDR1 LGHNA and CDR2 YSLEER. The length of the CDR3 is 16 residues. V gave up 1 base and J gave up 4 bases; unmatched junction bases: 6. The CDR3 here is CASSQAGQGAGNTIYF. CDR3 DNA sequence: TGCGCCAGCAGCCAAGCCGGACAGGGTGCGGGAAACACCATATATTTT.

The chain combines TRBV11-2 with TRBJ2-1, with unresolved D. The CDR3 spans 15 residues. In germline, CDR1 is SGHAT, CDR2 FQNNGV. V lost 1 base and J 0 bases, leaving 7 bases between the germline ends. This CDR3 reads CASSLAANSYNEQFF. The CDR3 DNA follows: TGTGCCAGCAGCTTAGCAGCTAACTCCTACAATGAGCAGTTCTTC.

This clonotype was detected only a few times. This chain joins TRBV5-1 and TRBJ1-5; D ambiguous. Per the germline V gene, CDR1 is SGHRS and CDR2 is YFSETQ. This CDR3 region has 15 residues. The V end was cut by 4 bases, the J end by 0 bases, with 11 bases between. In DNA form, the CDR3 reads TGCGCCAGCAGCCCCGGACCCCATAGCAATCAGCCCCAGCATTTT. It specifies CASSPGPHSNQPQHF. Together with reference TRBV5-1 and TRBJ1-5, the CDR3 gives the full variable domain: KAGVTQTPRYLIKTRGQQVTLSCSPISGHRSVSWYQQTPGQGLQFLFEYFSETQRNKGNFPGRFSGRQFSNSRSEMNVSTLELGDSALYLCASSPGPHSNQPQHFGDGTRLSIL.